This T cell receptor (beta chain) stems from a study of blood T cell repertoires in COVID-19. Trimming removed 9 bases from V and 4 bases from J, with 14 bases in between. The CDR3 has 14 residues. Germline CDR1 reads SGDLS; CDR2 reads YYNGEE. As processed by the authors: The authors estimated nucleated cell counts from reference gene primer amplification. Sequencing was performed with immunoSEQ multiplex PCR; in TCRdb, only in-frame clones are kept and a portion is missing. For V, J and clone size, that table is used; D and trimming come from the DNA. The sample has approximately 270,000 clones; approximately 91% are singletons. Everyone who took part was 18 to 89 years old, and they came from 20 to 25 US areas. Participants reported their clinical history, and cohort assignment relied on those reports.

The sample consisted of PBMCs or T cells enriched from blood (not recorded which). The chain employs TRBV9 and TRBJ1-6, with D perhaps matching TRBD1 (6 bases). The TCR sequence derives from a human donor in a cohort exposed to, infected with or recovered from COVID-19 (not recorded which). The donor label of this sample is uncertain. This CDR3 reads CATSRDTYNSPLHF. CDR3 in DNA: TGTGCCACCTCCCGGGACACTTATAATTCACCCCTCCACTTT.